This T cell receptor beta chain was sequenced in a study of neurological immune-mediated disorders. Germline assignment: CDR1 SNHLY and CDR2 FYNNEI. V dropped 1 base and J dropped 0 bases, with 7 bases sitting between them. The CDR3 has 15 amino acids. The cDNA was generated by 5'RACE with 10-nucleotide random UMIs. TCRdb called the 5' RACE reads again in MiXCR, with one record for every CDR3 protein. The data hold approximately 46,000 distinct CDR3 sequences, with less than 12% observed a single time. Many counts were recorded for this clonotype. The antigen is unknown. Study-level results: The greatest TCR clonal expansion occurred in HTLV-1-associated myelopathy and the least in multiple sclerosis, which fell below healthy controls.

Time point here: longitudinal time-point 1 (baseline). The chain recombines TRBV2 with TRBJ1-3; D gene uncertain. This sequence originates from a woman aged 40-49 years in good health. Specimen: PBMCs. The CDR3 here is CASSEEGVSGNTIYF. CDR3 DNA sequence: TGTGCCAGCAGTGAAGAAGGAGTCTCTGGAAACACCATATATTTT. The variable domain in full, with the rest retrieved from reference TRBV2 and TRBJ1-3, is EPEVTQTPSHQVTQMGQEVILRCVPISNHLYFYWYRQILGQKVEFLVSFYNNEISEKSEIFDDQFSVERPDGSNFTLKIRSTKLEDSAMYFCASSEEGVSGNTIYFGEGSWLTVV.